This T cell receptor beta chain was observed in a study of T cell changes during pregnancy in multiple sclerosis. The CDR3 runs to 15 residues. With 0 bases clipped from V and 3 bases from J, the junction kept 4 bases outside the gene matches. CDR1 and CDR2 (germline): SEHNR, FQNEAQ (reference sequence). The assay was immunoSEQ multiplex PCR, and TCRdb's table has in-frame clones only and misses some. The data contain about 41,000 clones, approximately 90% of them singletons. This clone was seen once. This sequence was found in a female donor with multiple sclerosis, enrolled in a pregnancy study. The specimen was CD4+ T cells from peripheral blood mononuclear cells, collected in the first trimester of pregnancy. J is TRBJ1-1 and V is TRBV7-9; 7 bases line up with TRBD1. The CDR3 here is CASSLATGFHTEAFF. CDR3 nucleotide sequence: TGTGCCAGCAGCTTAGCGACAGGGTTCCACACTGAAGCTTTCTTT. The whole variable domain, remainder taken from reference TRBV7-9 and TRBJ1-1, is DTGVSQNPRHKITKRGQNVTFRCDPISEHNRLYWYRQTLGQGPEFLTYFQNEAQLEKSRLLSDRFSAERPKGSFSTLEIQRTEQGDSAMYLCASSLATGFHTEAFFGQGTRLTVV.